These 6 T cell receptor beta chains share one sample of origin, sequenced in a study of blood T cell repertoires in COVID-19. The data were produced by immunoSEQ multiplex PCR, yet TCRdb's version contains in-frame clones alone and is incomplete. The sample holds some 120,000 clones; around 82% are singletons and the top ten take 5.5% to 6%. The specimen was peripheral blood. The source of these receptors is a man older than 75 with active or convalescent COVID-19.

On this clone itself: Other DNA sequences in this sample translate to the same CDR3. The CDR3 DNA is TGTGCCAGCAGTCACCAGGGGTATGGCTACACCTTC. Amino acid sequence: CASSHQGYGYTF. V gene TRBV6-2 or TRBV6-3 combines with J gene TRBJ1-2; D may be TRBD1 (6 bases). Germline V CDR1 and CDR2: MNHEY, SVGEGT. The V and J ends lost 5 bases and 5 bases respectively, with 9 bases between them. This CDR3 has 12 residues.

The chain couples TRBV11-2 to TRBJ2-5; a possible D gene is TRBD2 (5 bases). With 1 base removed from V and 5 bases from J, the gap between germline ends came to 14 bases. The germline CDR1 and CDR2 sequences are SGHAT and FQNNGV. CDR3 length: 15 amino acids. The CDR3: CASSLGLTWRETQYF. In nucleotides, the CDR3 is TGTGCCAGCAGCTTAGGACTAACGTGGAGGGAGACCCAGTACTTC.

The J gene is TRBJ1-2, the V gene TRBV3-1 (or the pseudogene TRBV3-2); D might be TRBD1 (6 bases). This CDR3 spans 17 amino acids. In germline, CDR1 is LGHDT, CDR2 YNNKEL (reference sequence). Trimming shortened V by 2 bases and J by 6 bases, and 22 bases separated the two germline ends. CDR3 sequence reads: CASSQSSGTQGTNGYTF. CDR3 bases: TGTGCCAGCAGCCAATCCTCAGGGACGCAGGGGACTAATGGCTACACCTTC.

The chain has TRBV7-2 and TRBJ2-1; D unclear. The CDR3 contains 15 residues. Trimming removed 7 bases from V and 0 bases from J, with 13 bases in between. Germline V gene lookup returns CDR1 SGHTA and CDR2 FQGNSA. CDR3 coding DNA: TGTGCCAGCACAGCAGGCGTTAGCTCCTACAATGAGCAGTTCTTC. Translating it yields CASTAGVSSYNEQFF.

The chain uses TRBV6-6 and TRBJ1-1; D ambiguous. The CDR3 contains 11 residues. Trimming left V 7 bases short and J 4 bases short, with 7 bases between. CDR1 and CDR2 from the germline V gene are MNHNY and SVGAGI (reference sequence). The CDR3 coding sequence is TGTGCCAGCATGCAGGTCACTGAAGCTTTCTTT. It encodes CASMQVTEAFF.

This clone was detected once. The sample holds other DNA sequences that translate to the same CDR3. This chain links TRBV25-1 with TRBJ1-2; D gene unclear. V lost 3 bases, J lost 4 bases, and 9 bases lay in between. Germline V lookup: CDR1 MGHDK, CDR2 SYGVNS. The CDR3 is 13 residues long. CDR3 in amino acids: CASSDGPLYGYTF. CDR3 sequence (DNA): TGTGCCAGCAGTGACGGTCCCCTCTATGGCTACACCTTC.